These T cell receptor beta chains were read from a single sample in a study of cytomegalovirus exposure and HLA in healthy donors. Repertoires were generated with immunoSEQ multiplex PCR, while TCRdb's copy carries only in-frame clones and drops some. Here the sample spans around 150,000 clones, approximately 86% being singletons. The sequencing sample was made of PBMCs. The receptors derive from a woman between 18 and 29 years old in good health and CMV-seronegative. Each CDR3 is given with its conserved first and last residue. Fields, in order: clone size, D gene, V gene, J gene, CDR3 protein, CDR3 DNA. D genes are given only for firm matches. Clone size is shown for a subset of rows, as once, few, many or a class of expanded clone.

.	TRBD1	TRBV7-3	TRBJ1-1	CASSTQGEVTEAFF	TGTGCCAGCAGCACCCAGGGGGAAGTCACTGAAGCTTTCTTT
.	.	TRBV9	TRBJ1-2	CASSVDRGSSRYGYTF	TGTGCCAGCAGCGTAGATCGTGGCAGCTCGAGGTATGGCTACACCTTC
.	TRBD2	TRBV5-6	TRBJ2-2	CASSLAGLGIVTGELFF	TGTGCCAGCAGCTTGGCGGGACTAGGAATTGTCACCGGGGAGCTGTTTTTT
.	TRBD2	TRBV6-5	TRBJ2-3	CASWERGGQTDTQYF	TGTGCCAGTTGGGAGCGGGGGGGCCAAACAGATACGCAGTATTTT
.	TRBD2	TRBV6-5	TRBJ2-3	CASSYSGGTSDTQYF	TGTGCCAGCAGTTATAGCGGGGGGACGTCAGATACGCAGTATTTT
.	TRBD2	TRBV9	TRBJ2-3	CASSLRTSNTDTQYF	TGTGCCAGCAGCCTACGGACTAGCAACACAGATACGCAGTATTTT
.	.	TRBV4-3	TRBJ2-1	CASSQDLSGSEQFF	TGCGCCAGCAGCCAAGATTTGAGTGGGAGTGAGCAGTTCTTC
.	.	TRBV10-2	TRBJ1-1	CASRDPGTEAFF	TGCGCCAGCAGGGATCCGGGGACTGAAGCTTTCTTT
.	.	TRBV5-6	TRBJ2-1	CASSLSGHVNEQFF	TGTGCCAGCAGCTTGTCGGGACATGTAAATGAGCAGTTCTTC
few	.	TRBV6-5	TRBJ1-5	CASSQYSNQPQHF	TGTGCCAGCAGTCAGTATAGCAATCAGCCCCAGCATTTT
.	.	TRBV7-9	TRBJ1-2	CAINLVADIYGYTF	TGTGCCATAAACCTGGTGGCAGATATCTATGGCTACACCTTC
.	TRBD2	TRBV6-5	TRBJ2-3	CASSFTSGPSTDTQYF	TGTGCCAGCAGTTTCACTAGCGGACCTAGCACAGATACGCAGTATTTT
.	TRBD2	TRBV27	TRBJ2-1	CASSFGAGLYNEQFF	TGTGCCAGCAGTTTTGGAGCGGGACTCTACAATGAGCAGTTCTTC
.	TRBD1	TRBV27	TRBJ1-1	CASKIPGGQREAFF	TGTGCCAGCAAGATCCCAGGGGGGCAACGAGAAGCTTTCTTT
few	TRBD2	TRBV11-3	TRBJ2-5	CASSLEGLAGETQYF	TGTGCCAGCAGCTTAGAAGGACTAGCGGGAGAGACCCAGTACTTC
.	TRBD2	TRBV2	TRBJ2-7	CASIPVSGGHEQYF	TGTGCCAGTATCCCCGTTAGCGGGGGCCACGAGCAGTACTTC
.	.	TRBV11-2	TRBJ2-7	CASSQAVAAYYEQYF	TGTGCCAGCAGCCAAGCGGTGGCAGCTTACTACGAGCAGTACTTC
few	.	TRBV6-5	TRBJ1-1	CASSYSISDTEAFF	TGTGCCAGCAGTTACTCAATTTCGGACACTGAAGCTTTCTTT
.	.	TRBV5-1	TRBJ1-6	CASSLGQNSPLHF	TGCGCCAGCAGCTTGGGACAGAATTCACCCCTCCACTTT
.	TRBD2	TRBV27	TRBJ2-7	CASSKGTSASYEQYF	TGTGCCAGCAGCAAAGGGACTAGCGCTTCCTACGAGCAGTACTTC
.	.	TRBV6-5	TRBJ1-1	CASSLRFQNTEAFF	TGTGCCAGCAGTTTACGGTTTCAGAACACTGAAGCTTTCTTT
.	.	TRBV7-6	TRBJ2-1	CASSLEAARNSYNEQFF	TGTGCCAGCAGCTTAGAAGCGGCCAGAAACTCCTACAATGAGCAGTTCTTC
many	.	TRBV2	TRBJ1-3	CASSESGGRLYF	TGTGCCAGCAGTGAATCGGGGGGCCGCTTATATTTT
.	.	TRBV4-1	TRBJ2-5	CASSPRPPRVQETQYF	TGCGCCAGCAGCCCGAGACCCCCCAGGGTCCAAGAGACCCAGTACTTC
.	.	TRBV5-1	TRBJ1-2	CASSLNAGGMYGYTF	TGCGCCAGCAGCTTGAACGCCGGCGGGATGTATGGCTACACCTTC
.	.	TRBV29-1	TRBJ1-1	CSVAGPTEAFF	TGCAGCGTGGCGGGACCCACTGAAGCTTTCTTT
.	.	TRBV30	TRBJ1-1	CAWTTWGENTEAFF	TGTGCCTGGACCACATGGGGAGAGAACACTGAAGCTTTCTTT
.	.	TRBV29-1	TRBJ2-5	CSVEDETDQETQYF	TGCAGCGTTGAAGATGAAACGGACCAAGAGACCCAGTACTTC
.	TRBD2	TRBV5-6	TRBJ2-1	CASSLLAGGRDYNEQFF	TGTGCCAGCAGCCTACTAGCGGGAGGCCGGGATTACAATGAGCAGTTCTTC
.	TRBD1	TRBV7-3	TRBJ2-2	CASSLRGSGQGATGELFF	TGTGCCAGCAGCTTAAGGGGCTCGGGACAGGGTGCCACCGGGGAGCTGTTTTTT
.	.	TRBV7-6	TRBJ2-5	CASSLDTLTGRETQYF	TGTGCCAGCAGCTTAGACACCTTGACAGGGAGGGAGACCCAGTACTTC
.	TRBD2	TRBV4-3	TRBJ2-2	CASSPSGRRTGELFF	TGCGCCAGCAGCCCTAGCGGGAGGCGAACCGGGGAGCTGTTTTTT
few	.	TRBV2	TRBJ1-3	CASSEGVRSGNTIYF	TGTGCCAGCAGTGAGGGCGTCCGCTCTGGAAACACCATATATTTT
few	.	TRBV27	TRBJ1-6	CASSWRGSWAPLHF	TGTGCCAGCAGTTGGAGGGGAAGCTGGGCACCCCTCCACTTT
few	TRBD2	TRBV7-8	TRBJ2-1	CASSLALTSGRGSYNEQFF	TGTGCCAGCAGCTTAGCTTTGACTAGCGGGAGAGGGTCCTACAATGAGCAGTTCTTC
once	.	TRBV4-1	TRBJ2-5	CASSQDNSQRVPTQYF	TGCGCCAGCAGCCAAGATAATTCACAGCGGGTGCCTACCCAGTACTTC
.	.	TRBV9	TRBJ1-2	CASSVRSRGANYGYTF	TGTGCCAGCAGCGTCCGTAGCCGGGGAGCTAACTATGGCTACACCTTC
few	TRBD1	TRBV5-4	TRBJ1-1	CASSYVPTGEITEAFF	TGTGCCAGCAGCTACGTACCCACAGGGGAGATCACTGAAGCTTTCTTT
.	.	TRBV21-1	TRBJ2-7	CASSPRPSGRALGEQYF	TGTGCCAGCAGCCCCCGCCCAAGCGGGAGGGCCCTCGGAGAGCAGTACTTC
.	TRBD1	TRBV6-1	TRBJ1-2	CASSAGTGGYGYTF	TGTGCCAGCAGTGCGGGGACAGGTGGCTATGGCTACACCTTC
.	.	TRBV2	TRBJ2-1	CASTRDGTSGYEQFF	TGTGCCAGCACCAGGGACGGGACCAGCGGGTATGAGCAGTTCTTC
.	TRBD1	TRBV18	TRBJ1-2	CASSQERDRGYTF	TGTGCCAGCTCACAAGAAAGGGACAGAGGCTACACCTTC
.	TRBD1	TRBV5-1	TRBJ1-1	CASSLSSQGATEAFF	TGCGCCAGCAGCTTGTCGTCGCAGGGGGCCACTGAAGCTTTCTTT
.	TRBD1	TRBV15	TRBJ2-7	CATSRDLGTGGEQYF	TGTGCCACCAGCAGAGATCTGGGGACAGGGGGTGAGCAGTACTTC
.	.	TRBV18	TRBJ2-7	CASSPLGKSLLDEQYF	TGTGCCAGCTCACCACTGGGCAAGTCCCTCCTTGACGAGCAGTACTTC
.	.	TRBV27	TRBJ1-4	CARGAGNEKLFF	TGTGCCAGAGGGGCAGGTAATGAAAAACTGTTTTTT
.	TRBD1	TRBV27	TRBJ2-7	CASSHDRGHEQYF	TGTGCCAGCAGTCATGACAGGGGCCACGAGCAGTACTTC
.	.	TRBV5-8	TRBJ1-1	CASSLDRRGQAFF	TGTGCCAGCAGCCTGGACCGTCGTGGGCAGGCTTTCTTT
.	.	TRBV27	TRBJ2-1	CASSLSGGLAYNEQFF	TGTGCCAGCAGTTTATCGGGCGGGTTGGCCTACAATGAGCAGTTCTTC
.	TRBD1	TRBV5-1	TRBJ1-6	CASSDKRGQDNSPLHF	TGCGCCAGCAGCGACAAAAGGGGACAGGATAATTCACCCCTCCACTTT
.	.	TRBV23-1	TRBJ2-7	CASSQTRPRYEQYF	TGCGCCAGCAGTCAGACACGCCCAAGGTACGAGCAGTACTTC
few	TRBD2	TRBV19	TRBJ2-1	CASSPVLLAGGSYNEQFF	TGTGCCAGTAGTCCAGTGCTCTTAGCGGGAGGTTCCTACAATGAGCAGTTCTTC
.	.	TRBV9	TRBJ2-5	CASSVALGQGETQYF	TGTGCCAGCAGCGTAGCCTTAGGGCAGGGAGAGACCCAGTACTTC